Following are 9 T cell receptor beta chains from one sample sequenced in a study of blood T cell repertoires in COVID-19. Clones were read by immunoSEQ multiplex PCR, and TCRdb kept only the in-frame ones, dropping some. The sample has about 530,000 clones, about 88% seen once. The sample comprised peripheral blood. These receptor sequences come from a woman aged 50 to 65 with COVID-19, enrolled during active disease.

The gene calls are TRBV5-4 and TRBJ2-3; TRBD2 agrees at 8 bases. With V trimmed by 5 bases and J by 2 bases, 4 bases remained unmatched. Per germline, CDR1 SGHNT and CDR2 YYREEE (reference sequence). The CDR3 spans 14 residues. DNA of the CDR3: TGTGCCAGCAGTTTTAGCGGGGACACAGATACGCAGTATTTT. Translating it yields CASSFSGDTDTQYF.

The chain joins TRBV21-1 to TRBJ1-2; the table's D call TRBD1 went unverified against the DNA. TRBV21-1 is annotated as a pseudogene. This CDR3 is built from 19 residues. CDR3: CASNPPRPRGPHRDYGYTF. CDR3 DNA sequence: TGTGCCAGCAACCCACCCCGGCCCAGGGGGCCCCACCGGGACTATGGCTACACCTTC.

The CDR3 coding sequence is TGCGCCAGCAGCTTGAGGGGACAGCCGAACACCGGGGAGCTGTTTTTT. Translating gives CASSLRGQPNTGELFF. The chain uses TRBV5-1 and TRBJ2-2; 7 nucleotides match TRBD1. The germline gives CDR1 SGHRS, CDR2 YFSETQ. This CDR3 contains 16 residues. J was trimmed by 0 bases and V by 1 base; bases with no gene match: 3.

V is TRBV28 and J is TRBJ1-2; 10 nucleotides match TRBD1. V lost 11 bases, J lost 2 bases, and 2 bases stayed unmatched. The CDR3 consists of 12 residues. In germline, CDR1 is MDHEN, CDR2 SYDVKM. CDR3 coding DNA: TGTGCCGGACAGGGGGTGAACTATGGCTACACCTTC. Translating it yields CAGQGVNYGYTF.

CDR3 sequence (DNA): TGTGCCAGCAGCCGCGGGGGGCAGGCAGATACGCAGTATTTT. Protein: CASSRGGQADTQYF. The chain carries TRBV6-5 and TRBJ2-3; 8 nucleotides agree with TRBD2. V gave up 6 bases and J gave up 4 bases; unmatched junction bases: 6. Germline CDR1 MNHEY, CDR2 SVGAGI. The length of the CDR3 is 14 residues.

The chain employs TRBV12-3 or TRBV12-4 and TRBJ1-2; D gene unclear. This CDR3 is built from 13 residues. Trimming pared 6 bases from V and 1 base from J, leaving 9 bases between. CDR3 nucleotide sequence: TGTGCCAGCAGCTTAACAGTTAACTATGGCTACACCTTC. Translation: CASSLTVNYGYTF.

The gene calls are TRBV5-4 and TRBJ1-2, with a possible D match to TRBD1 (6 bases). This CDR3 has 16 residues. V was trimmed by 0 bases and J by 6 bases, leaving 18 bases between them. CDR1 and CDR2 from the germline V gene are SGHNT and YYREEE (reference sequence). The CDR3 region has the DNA TGTGCCAGCAGCTTGGAGGTTTGGACGGCAGGGGATGGCTACACCTTC. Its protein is CASSLEVWTAGDGYTF. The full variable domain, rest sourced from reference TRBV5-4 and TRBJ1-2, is ETGVTQSPTHLIKTRGQQVTLRCSSQSGHNTVSWYQQALGQGPQFIFQYYREEENGRGNFPPRFSGLQFPNYSSELNVNALELDDSALYLCASSLEVWTAGDGYTFGSGTRLTVV.

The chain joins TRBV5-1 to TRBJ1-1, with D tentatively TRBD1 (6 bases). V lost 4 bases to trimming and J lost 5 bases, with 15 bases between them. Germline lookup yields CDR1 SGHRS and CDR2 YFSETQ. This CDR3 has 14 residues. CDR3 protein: CASSRTAGDTEAFF. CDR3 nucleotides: TGCGCCAGCAGCCGGACCGCAGGGGATACTGAAGCTTTCTTT. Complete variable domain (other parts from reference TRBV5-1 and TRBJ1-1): KAGVTQTPRYLIKTRGQQVTLSCSPISGHRSVSWYQQTPGQGLQFLFEYFSETQRNKGNFPGRFSGRQFSNSRSEMNVSTLELGDSALYLCASSRTAGDTEAFFGQGTRLTVV.

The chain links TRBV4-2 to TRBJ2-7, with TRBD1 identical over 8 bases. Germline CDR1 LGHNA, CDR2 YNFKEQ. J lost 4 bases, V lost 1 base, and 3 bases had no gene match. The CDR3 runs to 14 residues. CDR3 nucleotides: TGTGCCAGCAGCCAAGGGCAGGGGGCGTACGAGCAGTACTTC. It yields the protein CASSQGQGAYEQYF.